The 28 T cell receptor beta chains given below trace back to one sample, sequenced in a study of blood T cell repertoires in COVID-19. The table came from immunoSEQ multiplex PCR; TCRdb's copy has only in-frame clones and leaves some out. The repertoire holds 45,000 to 65,000 clones, roughly 90% seen once, with 9.5% to 13% in the top ten. The sequenced material came from peripheral blood. These TCRs come from a human donor with acute or convalescent COVID-19. The donor label of this sample is uncertain.

The sample holds a few counts of this clone. V gene TRBV28 combines with J gene TRBJ1-5, with D perhaps TRBD1 (6 bases). From germline, CDR1 is MDHEN and CDR2 SYDVKM. The CDR3 runs to 17 residues. Trimming took 7 bases from V and 6 from J, leaving 25 bases between them. The CDR3 region has the DNA TGTGCCAGCACTCGATTCGGGGGGGGGCGGCTGTTTCAGCCCCAGCATTTT. This translates into CASTRFGGGRLFQPQHF.

The rearrangement joins TRBV2 to TRBJ1-5; tentative D call: TRBD1 (6 bases). The CDR3 extends over 17 amino acids. Trimming removed 2 bases from V and 1 base from J, with 15 bases in between. Germline loops: CDR1 SNHLY, CDR2 FYNNEI. The CDR3: CASSEQGFGESNQPQHF. The DNA for the CDR3 is TGTGCCAGCAGTGAACAGGGGTTCGGAGAAAGCAATCAGCCCCAGCATTTT.

This chain uses TRBV10-3 with TRBJ1-4; D not resolved. Germline assignment: CDR1 ENHRY and CDR2 SYGVKD. Trimming pared 5 bases from V and 8 bases from J, leaving 15 bases between. The CDR3 has 14 residues. The CDR3 DNA reads as TGTGCCATCAGTAACGGGATCCGAGGGGAAAAACTGTTTTTT. It translates to CAISNGIRGEKLFF.

The CDR3 nucleotides are TGTGCCAGCATGCCCATGGGACTAGGCCGCCACGAGCAGTACTTC. Translation gives CASMPMGLGRHEQYF. The rearrangement links TRBV7-2 to TRBJ2-7, with TRBD2 identical over 8 bases. The CDR3 is 15 amino acids. CDR1 is SGHTA and CDR2 is FQGNSA in the germline V gene. V shed 7 bases and J 5 bases; nucleotides not matched to a gene: 13. The whole variable domain, remainder taken from reference TRBV7-2 and TRBJ2-7, is GAGVSQSPSNKVTEKGKDVELRCDPISGHTALYWYRQSLGQGLEFLIYFQGNSAPDKSGLPSDRFSAERTGGSVSTLTIQRTQQEDSAVYLCASMPMGLGRHEQYFGPGTRLTVT.

The chain has TRBV5-1 and TRBJ1-1; 8 bases align to TRBD1. This CDR3 is built from 16 residues. J gave up 0 bases and V 4 bases, and 8 bases lay outside the gene matches. Germline V lookup: CDR1 SGHRS, CDR2 YFSETQ. CDR3 nucleotides: TGCGCCAGCAGCCCTGACAGGGGCCTGTTGAACACTGAAGCTTTCTTT. Translated: CASSPDRGLLNTEAFF.

The CDR3 sequence is CASSGGERGTGELFF. Written as DNA, the CDR3 is TGTGCCAGCAGCGGGGGCGAGCGCGGCACCGGGGAGCTGTTTTTT. V usage is TRBV3-1 (or the pseudogene TRBV3-2) and J usage is TRBJ2-2, with TRBD1 as a possible D gene (6 bases). V was clipped by 5 bases and J by 4 bases, with 14 bases between them. The CDR3 runs 15 residues. CDR1 LGHDT and CDR2 YNNKEL come from the germline V gene (reference sequence).

The rearrangement links TRBV5-6 to TRBJ2-7; tentatively, D is TRBD2 (5 bases). The V end lost 6 bases, the J end lost 5 bases, and 21 bases lay between the germline ends. The CDR3 contains 15 residues. The germline CDR1 and CDR2 sequences are SGHDT and YYEEEE. CDR3 nucleotide sequence: TGTGCCAGCAACCTACGGGGAGCATTTCGGAACGAGCAGTACTTC. Translating it yields CASNLRGAFRNEQYF.

This chain links TRBV9 with TRBJ1-4; D perhaps matches TRBD1 (5 bases). Per germline, CDR1 SGDLS and CDR2 YYNGEE. Trimming took 1 base from V and 7 from J, leaving 11 bases between them. This CDR3 has 14 amino acids. CDR3 region: CASSVQGGGEKLFF. The CDR3 DNA is TGTGCCAGCAGCGTACAGGGCGGGGGTGAAAAACTGTTTTTT.

This chain links TRBV5-1 with TRBJ2-3; 11 bases map to TRBD1. The CDR3 contains 14 residues. With V trimmed by 6 bases and J by 4 bases, 4 bases remained unmatched. Germline assignment: CDR1 SGHRS and CDR2 YFSETQ. CDR3 region: CASIRDRGADTQYF. The CDR3 nucleotides read TGCGCCAGCATCCGGGACAGGGGGGCAGATACGCAGTATTTT.

CDR3 protein: CAIQWGAGGRSENTGELFF. The CDR3 bases are TGTGCCATCCAATGGGGAGCGGGGGGGCGATCGGAGAACACCGGGGAGCTGTTTTTT. This rearrangement joins TRBV10-3 to TRBJ2-2; 10 bases are shared with TRBD2. From germline, CDR1 is ENHRY and CDR2 SYGVKD. V lost 8 bases, J lost 1 base, and 16 bases stayed unmatched. The CDR3 extends over 19 amino acids.

This clone was observed a few times. At one end the junction does not follow the germline gene, possibly because of a read error. The chain combines TRBV6-5 with TRBJ1-1; D is unclear. This CDR3 comprises 13 residues. Germline loops: CDR1 MNHEY, CDR2 SVGAGI. The CDR3 loop is CASSPGSHVLVVF. In DNA form, the CDR3 reads TGTGCCAGCAGTCCCGGGTCCCACGTCCTGGTAGTTTTT.

The chain joins TRBV7-9 to TRBJ2-2; the D gene is possibly TRBD1 (6 bases). CDR1 is SEHNR and CDR2 is FQNEAQ in the germline V gene (reference sequence). The CDR3 loop spans 15 amino acids. The V gene lost 6 bases and the J gene lost 0 bases, with 11 bases spanning the gap. CDR3 in amino acids: CASRKTGPNTGELFF. The CDR3 region has the DNA TGTGCCAGCAGAAAGACAGGCCCGAACACCGGGGAGCTGTTTTTT.

The J gene is TRBJ2-3, the V gene TRBV5-1; weak D call: TRBD2 (6 bases). CDR1 and CDR2 (germline): SGHRS, YFSETQ. The CDR3 extends over 15 amino acids. V shed 0 bases and J shed 0 bases, with 8 bases lying between them. This CDR3 is CASSLASASTDTQYF. The CDR3 DNA is TGCGCCAGCAGCTTGGCTAGCGCCAGCACAGATACGCAGTATTTT.

The chain couples TRBV11-3 to TRBJ2-1; D uncertain. The CDR3 loop spans 13 amino acids. The germline V gene encodes CDR1 SGHNT and CDR2 YENEEA. V was trimmed by 1 base and J by 4 bases, leaving 5 bases between them. The CDR3 nucleotides read TGTGCCAGCAGCTTAGGCCAGTACAATGAGCAGTTCTTC. Translating gives CASSLGQYNEQFF.

In its sample, this clone was seen once. The chain is built from TRBV7-9 and TRBJ2-1; D might be TRBD2 (5 bases). The CDR3 sequence is 12 residues long. Germline-derived CDR1 and CDR2 are SEHNR and FQNEAQ (reference sequence). V lost 1 base and J 9 bases, leaving 7 bases between the germline ends. CDR3 bases: TGTGCCAGCAGCTTAGAGGCGGGTGAGCAGTTCTTC. Encoded protein: CASSLEAGEQFF.

The V call is TRBV28, the J call TRBJ2-3, with D possibly matching TRBD1 (6 bases). The V gene's germline CDR1 is MDHEN and CDR2 SYDVKM. This CDR3 comprises 17 residues. Trimming took 4 bases from V and 5 from J, leaving 22 bases between them. CDR3 residues: CASSSTDRLGGGDTQYF. The CDR3 DNA follows: TGTGCCAGCAGTTCGACGGACAGATTAGGGGGTGGAGATACGCAGTATTTT.

The rearrangement links TRBV10-3 to TRBJ1-1, with 7 bases matching TRBD1. CDR1 ENHRY and CDR2 SYGVKD come from the germline V gene. V lost 4 bases, J lost 1 base, and 6 bases stayed unmatched. This CDR3 is built from 15 residues. In DNA form, the CDR3 reads TGTGCCATCAGTGCGGCCGGACAGGCGAACACTGAAGCTTTCTTT. This sequence encodes CAISAAGQANTEAFF.

This clone was seen only once. The chain couples TRBV9 to TRBJ2-1; 7 bases fit TRBD2. CDR3 length equals 16 residues. Looked up from germline, CDR1 is SGDLS and CDR2 is YYNGEE. The V segment lost 3 bases and the J segment 4 bases; nucleotides outside the gene matches: 10. The CDR3: CASSAAPSGSYNEQFF. The CDR3 DNA reads TGTGCCAGCAGCGCGGCCCCTAGCGGCTCATACAATGAGCAGTTCTTC.

The rearrangement links TRBV28 to TRBJ2-2; TRBD1 matches 9 bases. V shed 5 bases, J shed 5 bases, and the junction held 6 bases outside the gene matches. Germline V CDR1 and CDR2: MDHEN, SYDVKM. The CDR3 is 15 residues long. The CDR3 DNA is TGTGCCAGCAGTCACCCGGGACAGGGTACCGGGGAGCTGTTTTTT. It codes for CASSHPGQGTGELFF.

The chain is built from TRBV14 and TRBJ2-7, with TRBD1 matching over 7 bases. CDR3 length equals 16 residues. The J segment lost 2 bases and the V segment lost 4 bases, leaving 11 bases of the junction unmatched. Germline V gene sequence: CDR1 SGHDN, CDR2 FVKESK. CDR3 DNA: TGTGCCAGCAGCCGGACGAGGACAGGCGCCGCCTACGAGCAGTACTTC. Protein sequence: CASSRTRTGAAYEQYF.

The genes are TRBV3-1 (or the pseudogene TRBV3-2) and TRBJ1-2; D unclear. This CDR3 has 14 amino acids. V was cut by 0 bases and J by 7 bases, with 12 bases left in between. From germline, CDR1 is LGHDT and CDR2 YNNKEL (reference sequence). In DNA form, the CDR3 reads TGTGCCAGCAGCCAAGACTTACGGGTGGCTGGCTACACCTTC. This encodes CASSQDLRVAGYTF.

The V call is TRBV19, the J call TRBJ1-2, with 11 bases fitting TRBD1. The V segment lost 5 bases and the J segment 2 bases; nucleotides outside the gene matches: 10. The CDR3 consists of 17 residues. Germline CDR1 is LNHDA and CDR2 is SQIVND (reference sequence). The CDR3 DNA is TGTGCCAGTAGTGTTGAGCCAGGGACAGGGGGAAACTATGGCTACACCTTC. Translated, it gives CASSVEPGTGGNYGYTF.

This clone was counted once. This chain joins TRBV9 and TRBJ2-2, with D hard to call. From germline, CDR1 is SGDLS and CDR2 YYNGEE. Trimming took 3 bases from V and 7 from J, leaving 7 bases between them. The CDR3 is 12 residues long. DNA for the CDR3: TGTGCCAGCAGCGCACATGGCGGGGAGCTGTTTTTT. Its protein product is CASSAHGGELFF.

The rearrangement joins TRBV9 to TRBJ2-5; 13 positions agree with TRBD2. The V gene's germline CDR1 is SGDLS and CDR2 YYNGEE. The V and J ends lost 0 bases and 0 bases, in that order; junction bases with no gene match: 8. The CDR3 runs to 19 residues. CDR3 region: CASSVATGTSGTHQETQYF. The CDR3 coding sequence is TGTGCCAGCAGCGTAGCTACAGGGACTAGCGGGACGCACCAAGAGACCCAGTACTTC.

J is TRBJ2-5 and V is TRBV20-1; D remains ambiguous. CDR3 length: 11 amino acids. Trimming took 8 bases from V and 2 from J, leaving 9 bases between them. Germline loops: CDR1 DFQATT, CDR2 SNEGSKA (reference sequence). The CDR3 protein is CSPVRQETQYF. CDR3 DNA: TGCAGTCCCGTTAGACAAGAGACCCAGTACTTC.

This rearrangement joins TRBV6-5 to TRBJ2-7; 10 bases are a match to TRBD2. V lost 5 bases to trimming and J lost 4 bases; unmatched junction nucleotides: 2. Germline V gene lookup returns CDR1 MNHEY and CDR2 SVGAGI. The CDR3 covers 13 residues. Written as DNA, the CDR3 is TGTGCCAGCAGTACTAGCGGGGCTTACGAGCAGTACGTC. Its translation is CASSTSGAYEQYV.

This clone was seen only once. The rearrangement joins TRBV4-1 to TRBJ1-6, with D possibly matching TRBD1 (5 bases). The length of the CDR3 is 15 residues. V was cut by 1 base and J by 7 bases, with 11 bases left in between. CDR1 and CDR2 from the germline V gene are MGHRA and YSYEKL. The CDR3 coding sequence is TGCGCCAGCAGCCAAGCTGGGACTCCGAATTCACCCCTCCACTTT. It yields the protein CASSQAGTPNSPLHF.

This chain connects TRBV6-5 to TRBJ1-6; 8 bases fit TRBD1. Unmatched junction bases numbered 4, after V lost 6 bases and J lost 3 bases. The length of the CDR3 is 15 residues. The germline V gene has CDR1 MNHEY and CDR2 SVGAGI. The CDR3 DNA reads TGTGCCAGCAGGGTCGGACAGGGCTATAATTCACCCCTCCACTTT. It codes for CASRVGQGYNSPLHF.